The 13 T cell receptor beta chains given below trace back to one sample, sequenced in a study of T cell repertoires in cytomegalovirus infection. What these receptors recognize is not known. TCRdb independently ran MiXCR on the reads; one entry per CDR3 protein. The data contain 200,000 to 250,000 distinct CDR3 sequences, approximately 38% of them seen just once; the ten biggest clones take up approximately 60%. This sample comprised CD8+ T cells from cultured PBMCs, obtained from culture after CMV antigen stimulation. All receptors derive from a human donor in good health (CMV status not recorded). Some clones in this sample may be carry-over from other donors' samples.

This chain joins TRBV12-3 or TRBV12-4 and TRBJ2-7; D gene uncertain. The CDR3 has 11 residues. The V and J ends lost 6 bases and 6 bases respectively, with 9 bases between them. This CDR3 is CASSRSVEQYF. The CDR3 DNA reads as TGTGCCAGCAGCCGTTCGGTCGAGCAGTACTTC.

This clonotype has only a few counts. This sequence joins TRBV24-1 and TRBJ2-1; 9 positions agree with TRBD2. Germline trimming cut 3 bases from V and 6 bases from J; bases unmatched to any gene: 2. Germline V gives CDR1 KGHDR, CDR2 SFDVKD. CDR3 length equals 14 residues. DNA for the CDR3: TGTGCCACCAGTGATAGCGGGGGGCTCAATGAGCAGTTCTTC. Its translation: CATSDSGGLNEQFF.

This clonotype was seen a few times. The J gene is TRBJ2-7, the V gene TRBV19; D is unresolved. CDR1 and CDR2 from the germline V gene are LNHDA and SQIVND (reference sequence). Trimming pared 0 bases from V and 2 bases from J, leaving 5 bases between. The CDR3 is 13 amino acids. The CDR3 nucleotides read TGTGCCAGTAGTATAGAGACCCCCTACGAGCAGTACTTC. It translates to CASSIETPYEQYF.

Many counts were recorded for this clonotype. The rearrangement links TRBV7-2 to TRBJ2-1; 10 positions match TRBD2. The CDR3 runs 17 residues. With V trimmed by 3 bases and J by 0 bases, 5 bases remained unmatched. Germline loops: CDR1 SGHTA, CDR2 FQGNSA. The CDR3: CASSFPSSGSSYNEQFF. CDR3 sequence (DNA): TGTGCCAGCAGCTTCCCCTCTAGCGGGAGCTCCTACAATGAGCAGTTCTTC.

The V gene is TRBV7-8, the J gene TRBJ2-3, with D possibly TRBD2 on 10 matching bases. The germline V and J ends were trimmed by 3 bases and 0 bases, with 16 bases remaining between them. The CDR3 has 17 residues. The germline gives CDR1 SGHVS, CDR2 FQNEAQ. CDR3 bases: TGTGCCAGCAGCTTTACTAGCGGGACAGGGAGCACAGATACGCAGTATTTT. Translated: CASSFTSGTGSTDTQYF.

The chain couples TRBV6-5 to TRBJ1-2, with 7 bases that match TRBD1. Germline values: CDR1 MNHEY, CDR2 SVGAGI. With V trimmed by 2 bases and J by 1 base, 4 bases remained unmatched. The CDR3 has 15 residues. CDR3 region: CASSYRGDSNYGYTF. The CDR3 nucleotides read TGTGCCAGCAGTTACAGGGGGGACAGTAACTATGGCTACACCTTC.

Many counts were recorded for this clonotype. V is TRBV7-2 and J is TRBJ1-5; no clear D gene. The germline V gene has CDR1 SGHTA and CDR2 FQGNSA. The CDR3 is 14 amino acids. V was shortened by 2 bases and J by 3 bases, with 8 bases between the two germline ends. CDR3 DNA: TGTGCCAGCAGCTTAAACCCGCCCAATCAGCCCCAGCATTTT. Translating gives CASSLNPPNQPQHF. Drawing the rest from reference TRBV7-2 and TRBJ1-5, the complete variable domain is GAGVSQSPSNKVTEKGKDVELRCDPISGHTALYWYRQSLGQGLEFLIYFQGNSAPDKSGLPSDRFSAERTGGSVSTLTIQRTQQEDSAVYLCASSLNPPNQPQHFGDGTRLSIL.

In this sample, this clonotype turned up a few times. The chain carries TRBV11-3 and TRBJ2-1, with TRBD2 identical over 14 bases. The CDR3 is made up of 19 amino acids. CDR1 is SGHNT, CDR2 YENEEA, per germline. V lost 0 bases, J lost 1 base, and 5 bases stayed unmatched. The CDR3 DNA reads TGTGCCAGCAGCTTAGACCTCGGGACTAGCGGGAGTTCCTACAATGAGCAGTTCTTC. It encodes CASSLDLGTSGSSYNEQFF.

The chain joins TRBV6-5 to TRBJ2-5, with 7 bases lining up with TRBD2. CDR3 length: 13 residues. After removal of 4 bases from V and 4 bases from J, the junction contained 3 bases not matched to a gene. Germline V gene sequence: CDR1 MNHEY, CDR2 SVGAGI. The CDR3 is CASSLPGGETQYF. The CDR3 DNA follows: TGTGCCAGCAGTTTGCCGGGGGGAGAGACCCAGTACTTC.

This clonotype came up a few times. The chain carries TRBV28 and TRBJ2-5; D remains unclear. From germline, CDR1 is MDHEN and CDR2 SYDVKM. This CDR3 is built from 13 residues. V dropped 6 bases and J dropped 5 bases, with 13 bases sitting between them. CDR3 in DNA: TGTGCCAGCAGCCCTGAGGTACCGGAGACCCAGTACTTC. Its translation is CASSPEVPETQYF.

This chain links TRBV6-2 or TRBV6-3 with TRBJ2-3; 7 bases agree with TRBD2. The V gene's germline CDR1 is MNHEY and CDR2 SVGEGT. J was trimmed by 5 bases and V by 9 bases; bases with no gene match: 5. The CDR3 totals 12 residues. In nucleotides, the CDR3 is TGTGCCAGAACCTTAGCGGGAGATACGCAGTATTTT. Its protein product is CARTLAGDTQYF.

The chain is built from TRBV9 and TRBJ2-7, with 11 bases identical to TRBD2. This CDR3 contains 15 residues. The germline CDR1 and CDR2 sequences are SGDLS and YYNGEE. V dropped 4 bases and J dropped 4; count of bases not matched to a gene: 7. CDR3 DNA: TGTGCCAGCAGCACCCGGACTAGCGGGCCGTACGAGCAGTACTTC. It is translated as CASSTRTSGPYEQYF.

The CDR3 bases are TGTGCCAGCAGCTTAGGGGGATGGGAGCAGTACTTC. It yields the protein CASSLGGWEQYF. The V call is TRBV7-8, the J call TRBJ2-7; D ambiguous. The CDR3 is 12 residues long. Germline V gives CDR1 SGHVS, CDR2 FQNEAQ. Trimming cost V 1 base and J 7 bases, with 8 bases left between them.